The 6 T cell receptor beta chains below come from one sample, sequenced in a study of early T cells in non-severe SARS-CoV-2 infection. TCRdb fed the 5' RACE reads into MiXCR, producing one record per CDR3 protein. The sample yields some 85,000 distinct CDR3 sequences, roughly an eighth seen once. Sequencing was carried out using whole blood. These receptors were obtained from an adult who was a healthcare worker with PCR-confirmed SARS-CoV-2 infection or an uninfected control (not recorded which).

This clonotype occurred many times. The chain is built from TRBV5-6 and TRBJ2-3, with 10 positions matching TRBD1. Germline V gene sequence: CDR1 SGHDT, CDR2 YYEEEE. This CDR3 has 16 amino acids. Trimming took 4 bases from V and 2 from J; bases not matched to a gene: 7. The CDR3 DNA sequence: TGTGCCAGCAGCAAGGACAGGGGGTACCCCACAGATACGCAGTATTTT. It translates to CASSKDRGYPTDTQYF.

Remarks on this clonotype: One junction end disagrees with the germline gene, perhaps due to a read error. J is TRBJ1-4 and V is TRBV7-9, with D uncertain. The CDR3 totals 15 residues. The germline V gene encodes CDR1 SEHNR and CDR2 FQNEAQ (reference sequence). Here the CDR3 DNA reads TGTGCCAGCAGCTTAGCGGCGACCCTGAATGAAAAACTGTATTTT. The encoded protein is CASSLAATLNEKLYF.

Written as DNA, the CDR3 is TGTGCCAGCAGTTACGGGCCTCAAGAGACCCAGTACTTC. This encodes CASSYGPQETQYF. The chain has TRBV6-2 or TRBV6-3 and TRBJ2-5, with D unresolved. The ends were cut back, 2 bases at V and 2 bases at J, with 6 bases in the middle. The CDR3 extends over 13 amino acids. Germline values: CDR1 MNHEY, CDR2 SVGEGT.

This clonotype was counted between two and nine times. The chain joins TRBV12-3 or TRBV12-4 to TRBJ1-3, with 10 bases fitting TRBD1. V dropped 6 bases and J dropped 3; count of bases not matched to a gene: 8. The CDR3 is made up of 16 amino acids. This chain's CDR3 is CASRIRQGADGNTIYF. The CDR3 region has the DNA TGTGCCAGCAGAATCAGACAGGGGGCAGATGGAAACACCATATATTTT.

The chain uses TRBV28 and TRBJ1-2, with 10 bases matching TRBD1. CDR1 and CDR2 from the germline V gene are MDHEN and SYDVKM. This CDR3 comprises 15 residues. V gave up 3 bases and J gave up 2 bases; unmatched junction bases: 3. CDR3 protein: CASSFAGQGNYGYTF. CDR3 in DNA: TGTGCCAGCAGTTTTGCGGGACAGGGGAACTATGGCTACACCTTC.

This clonotype was seen only a few times. The chain carries TRBV29-1 and TRBJ1-1; tentatively, D is TRBD1 (6 bases). The V and J ends lost 6 bases and 11 bases respectively, with 22 bases between them. CDR1 is SQVTM and CDR2 is ANQGSEA in the germline V gene. This CDR3 region has 13 residues. CDR3 nucleotide sequence: TGCAGCGTCAGACAAGTACAGGGAGGAAAGGCTTTCTTT. Translated: CSVRQVQGGKAFF. Variable domain in full (rest from reference TRBV29-1 and TRBJ1-1): SAVISQKPSRDICQRGTSLTIQCQVDSQVTMMFWYRQQPGQSLTLIATANQGSEATYESGFVIDKFPISRPNLTFSTLTVSNMSPEDSSIYLCSVRQVQGGKAFFGQGTRLTVV.